This T cell receptor (beta chain) originates from a study of cytomegalovirus exposure and HLA in healthy donors. 60 Vbeta and 13 Jbeta primers were used in PCR. TCRdb's copy holds only in-frame clones and misses some; the assay was immunoSEQ multiplex PCR. The sample table includes tens of thousands of clones. V gave up 8 bases and J gave up 3 bases; unmatched junction bases: 6. The germline V gene encodes CDR1 SQVTM and CDR2 ANQGSEA. The CDR3 is 12 amino acids. The clonotype was recovered from a man between 18 and 35 years old in good health and CMV-seropositive. This chain connects TRBV29-1 to TRBJ1-1, with 7 bases lining up with TRBD1. The sequencing input was PBMCs. The CDR3 DNA follows: TGCAGCATAGGGGGCGTGGACACTGAAGCTTTCTTT. Translated: CSIGGVDTEAFF.